The clone carrying this TCR beta chain came up many times. What it binds is not known. The entry originates in a study of Graves' ophthalmopathy and Graves' hyperthyroidism. Study-level background: Peripheral blood collection took place at initial diagnosis, before any treatment.

Hyperthyroidism was new, under 2 months, in patients aged 18 to 65. The sequenced template was RNA, covering the TCR beta CDR3 region. The authors performed first-round RT-PCR with HTBI primers and then a second-round multiplex PCR. TCRdb called the multiplex PCR reads again in MiXCR, with one record for every CDR3 protein. Among 620,000 or so distinct CDR3 sequences listed, about a fifth were seen once. Whole-study findings and limits: The model achieved roughly 66% sensitivity and less than 75% specificity for ophthalmopathy progression. Blood also carried most expanded thyroid clonotypes exceeding 0.001 frequency.

The CDR3 extends over 15 amino acids. Germline assignment: CDR1 MGHRA and CDR2 YSYEKL. V shed 4 bases and J 3 bases; nucleotides not matched to a gene: 6. This sequence was found in a woman younger than 30 with stable Graves' hyperthyroidism. Some clones in this sample may be carry-over from other donors' samples. The chain combines TRBV4-1 with TRBJ2-4, with 7 bases lining up with TRBD2. Source material: peripheral blood. CDR3 nucleotide sequence: TGCGCCAGCAGCCCCTCTAGCGGTATCAAAAACATTCAGTACTTC. Protein: CASSPSSGIKNIQYF.